The 9 T cell receptor beta chains reported below all come from one sample, sequenced in a study of blood T cells in healthy people across ages. A J-beta primer mix and a sample-barcoded 5' primer were used in a second PCR of roughly 6 to 11 cycles. MiXCR was run by TCRdb on the 5' RACE reads, yielding one entry per CDR3 protein. The repertoire holds about 640,000 distinct CDR3 sequences, with roughly three fifths as singletons. Sequenced material: blood. All receptors come from a man aged 55 to 70 in good health.

J is TRBJ2-4 and V is TRBV5-1; 14 bases align to TRBD2. The J call is in doubt because the DNA end fits TRBJ2-5 better. The CDR3 is 17 residues long. Germline assignment: CDR1 SGHRS and CDR2 YFSETQ. In nucleotides, the CDR3 is TGCGCCAGCAGCTCACTTCCGACTAGCGGGGGGGGAAAGACCCAGTACTTC. This gives the protein CASSSLPTSGGGKTQYF.

The rearrangement uses TRBV6-6 and TRBJ1-1; possibly TRBD1 for D (6 bases). Per germline, CDR1 MNHNY and CDR2 SVGAGI (reference sequence). This CDR3 spans 14 amino acids. Trimming shortened V by 4 bases and J by 3 bases, and 12 bases separated the two germline ends. In DNA form, the CDR3 reads TGTGCCAGCAGTTTTACCTCAGGGGACACTGAAGCTTTCTTT. It translates to CASSFTSGDTEAFF.

The chain uses TRBV10-2 and TRBJ2-5; 8 nucleotides match TRBD1. J lost 5 bases, V lost 2 bases, and 4 bases had no gene match. The CDR3 has 14 amino acids. Looked up from germline, CDR1 is WSHSY and CDR2 is SAAADI. The CDR3 DNA is TGCGCCAGCAGTGAGCCAGGGGGCGGGGAGACCCAGTACTTC. It codes for CASSEPGGGETQYF.

A word on this clonotype: Given a much more abundant clone one base away, this may be a read error. The chain recombines TRBV10-3 with TRBJ1-1, with D possibly matching TRBD1 (5 bases). CDR1 and CDR2 (germline): ENHRY, SYGVKD. This CDR3 has 15 amino acids. The V and J ends lost 4 bases and 1 base respectively, with 13 bases between them. In nucleotides, the CDR3 is TGTGCCATCAGTGGACAGAGGTTGGGGAACACTGAAGCTTTCTTT. Translation gives CAISGQRLGNTEAFF.

The rearrangement links TRBV29-1 to TRBJ2-7; weak D call: TRBD1 (5 bases). V lost 5 bases, J lost 2 bases, and 10 bases lay in between. Germline CDR1 SQVTM, CDR2 ANQGSEA. The CDR3 sequence is 12 residues long. The CDR3 loop is CSVTGAAYEQYF. In DNA, the CDR3 is TGCAGCGTTACTGGGGCGGCCTACGAGCAGTACTTC.

On this clonotype: This may be a read error: a much more frequent sequence differs by one nucleotide. The chain has TRBV12-3 or TRBV12-4 and TRBJ2-1; D remains unclear. The end of the DNA aligns better with TRBJ2-7, so the J call may be wrong. This CDR3 is built from 15 residues. The CDR3 loop reads CASSVLSKTYNEQYF. In nucleotides, the CDR3 is TGTGCCAGCAGCGTCCTGAGCAAGACATACAATGAGCAGTACTTC.

This clonotype was seen at least ten times. The V call is TRBV14, the J call TRBJ2-3; D might be TRBD2 (6 bases). The CDR3 consists of 14 residues. Trimming cost V 5 bases and J 0 bases, with 9 bases left between them. Germline CDR1 reads SGHDN; CDR2 reads FVKESK. Written as DNA, the CDR3 is TGTGCCAGCAGCAGGGGACTTAGCACAGATACGCAGTATTTT. Translation gives CASSRGLSTDTQYF. Using reference TRBV14 and TRBJ2-3 for the parts outside the CDR3, the full variable domain is EAGVTQFPSHSVIEKGQTVTLRCDPISGHDNLYWYRRVMGKEIKFLLHFVKESKQDESGMPNNRFLAERTGGTYSTLKVQPAELEDSGVYFCASSRGLSTDTQYFGPGTRLTVL.

The V call is TRBV11-2, the J call TRBJ2-1; 8 nucleotides match TRBD1. This CDR3 has 12 residues. Germline V CDR1 and CDR2: SGHAT, FQNNGV. With 6 bases clipped from V and 15 bases from J, the junction kept 10 bases outside the gene matches. CDR3 loop: CASRLTGGSRFF. CDR3 in DNA: TGTGCCAGCAGGTTAACAGGGGGTAGTCGGTTCTTC.

This clonotype was picked up a small number of times. The J gene is TRBJ2-7, the V gene TRBV13; the match to TRBD2 covers 7 bases. The CDR3 is 14 residues long. The V gene's germline CDR1 is PRHDT and CDR2 FYEKMQ (reference sequence). V gave up 2 bases and J gave up 3 bases; unmatched junction bases: 4. The CDR3 region has the DNA TGTGCCAGCAGCTTATACGGCGGGAGCTACGAGCAGTACTTC. Translating it yields CASSLYGGSYEQYF.